What follows describes a single TCR beta chain. As originally analysed: Amplification from reference gene primers served as the basis for estimated nucleated cell counts. TCRdb's copy holds only in-frame clones and misses some; the assay was immunoSEQ multiplex PCR. V, J and clone size were drawn from that table, and D and trimming were deduced from the DNA. The table shows a few hundred thousand clones, with roughly 89% occurring only once. The sample originates from a study of blood T cell repertoires in COVID-19. In the study overall: The samples span acute and convalescent COVID-19 from the United States, Italy and Spain. PBMCs, B-cell-depleted T cells, or T cells were the source of the cDNA or gDNA that made up the material.

Trimming cost V 0 bases and J 8 bases, with 6 bases left between them. The germline V gene encodes CDR1 SGDLS and CDR2 YYNGEE. The CDR3 loop spans 13 amino acids. The receptor's source is a man aged 25 to 40 with acute or convalescent COVID-19. This sequence joins TRBV9 and TRBJ1-6, with D uncertain. Specimen: peripheral blood. CDR3 sequence (DNA): TGTGCCAGCAGCGTAGCCCTCGATTCACCCCTCCACTTT. It yields the protein CASSVALDSPLHF.